One sample yielded the 9 T cell receptor delta chains listed below, sequenced in a study of Vδ1+ human thymocytes. These receptors lack a known antigen. Overall study results and limits: In the thymus, TRG and TRD repertoires looked highly polyclonal with Gaussian CDR3 lengths.

RNA was extracted from the cells and then reverse transcribed. CDR3 amplicons came from multiplex PCR with pooled V-gene forward and constant-region reverse primers. TCRdb ran CATT on the multiplex PCR reads. The sample carries 45,000 to 60,000 delta-chain clones, less than 15% recorded once. The material sequenced was Vdelta1+ gamma-delta thymocytes from the thymus. Regarding subset: FACS-sorted CD3+ TCRalphabeta- TCRVdelta1+ TCRVdelta2- thymocytes. The receptor source for this set is a girl younger than two who had congenital heart surgery.

The table lists this clone with a few counts. The chain is built from TRDV1 and TRDJ1, with 7 positions matching TRDD3. Per germline, CDR1 TSWWSYY and CDR2 QGS. V gave up 0 bases and J gave up 0 bases; unmatched junction bases: 10. The CDR3 consists of 18 residues. The CDR3 loop is CALGELTGYHLYTDKLIF. DNA for the CDR3: TGTGCTCTTGGGGAACTCACGGGATACCACCTGTACACCGATAAACTCATCTTT.

This clone has more than one count but fewer than ten. The chain uses TRDV1 and TRDJ1; D possibly corresponds to TRDD2 (5 bases). Looked up from germline, CDR1 is TSWWSYY and CDR2 is QGS. V was shortened by 0 bases and J by 4 bases, with 18 bases between the two germline ends. The CDR3 contains 17 residues. In DNA form, the CDR3 reads TGTGCTCTTGGGGAACTACCCGCCTTCTCCCCCGGCGATAAACTCATCTTT. This gives the protein CALGELPAFSPGDKLIF.

The chain employs TRDV1 and TRDJ1; 9 nucleotides match TRDD3. Germline loops: CDR1 TSWWSYY, CDR2 QGS. Germline trimming cut 0 bases from V and 0 bases from J; bases unmatched to any gene: 20. This CDR3 contains 22 residues. The CDR3, as DNA: TGTGCTCTTGGGGAACTAACTTCTTTCCTACGTGGGGGATATGGAGACACCGATAAACTCATCTTT. Amino acid sequence: CALGELTSFLRGGYGDTDKLIF.

Details on this clone: The junction shows a germline mismatch at one end, possibly a read error. V is TRDV2 and J is TRDJ2; 10 bases are a match to TRDD3. Germline V gives CDR1 GEAIGNYY, CDR2 EKD. There are 19 residues in the CDR3. In DNA, the CDR3 is TGTGCCTGTAACACGAGAGGTATTGGGTTTGGGGGATACTCAGCACAACTCTTCTTT. Protein: CACNTRGIGFGGYSAQLFF.

The genes are TRDV1 and TRDJ1; D not resolved. The CDR3 loop spans 21 amino acids. The V gene lost 0 bases and the J gene lost 3 bases, with 29 bases spanning the gap. Germline V gene sequence: CDR1 TSWWSYY, CDR2 QGS. CDR3 bases: TGTGCTCTTGGGGAACTCCCTATCAACGAGAGATATACTCAGTTGGCCGATAAACTCATCTTT. This gives the protein CALGELPINERYTQLADKLIF.

This clone was seen a handful of times. V and J are TRDV1 and TRDJ1; 8 bases fit TRDD3. V trimming: 0 bases; J trimming: 0 bases; junction bases outside the gene matches: 24. The CDR3 sequence is 23 residues long. Looked up from germline, CDR1 is TSWWSYY and CDR2 is QGS. The CDR3 sequence is CALGELFLTGTGGLTRYTDKLIF. The CDR3, as DNA: TGTGCTCTTGGGGAACTATTCCTAACGGGTACTGGGGGTCTGACCAGGTACACCGATAAACTCATCTTT.

This clone has a handful of counts. The chain is built from TRDV1 and TRDJ1; D might be TRDD3 (6 bases). Trimming removed 1 base from V and 0 bases from J, with 30 bases in between. The CDR3 runs to 22 residues. Looked up from germline, CDR1 is TSWWSYY and CDR2 is QGS. The CDR3 DNA sequence: TGTGCTCTTGGGGAACCCCCATGCGGGGTAGGGGATCAACTTTATTACACCGATAAACTCATCTTT. Encoded protein: CALGEPPCGVGDQLYYTDKLIF.

This clone was seen more than once but under ten times. V and J are TRDV1 and TRDJ1; D might be TRDD3 (5 bases). Trimming pared 1 base from V and 2 bases from J, leaving 20 bases between. The CDR3 covers 18 residues. Germline assignment: CDR1 TSWWSYY and CDR2 QGS. The DNA for the CDR3 is TGTGCTCTTGGGGAACCGTTCCGGAAAGGGGGTCTTACCGATAAACTCATCTTT. As protein: CALGEPFRKGGLTDKLIF.

The chain employs TRDV1 and TRDJ1; D is ambiguous. The V gene's germline CDR1 is TSWWSYY and CDR2 QGS. The CDR3 extends over 19 amino acids. V was shortened by 6 bases and J by 1 base, with 27 bases between the two germline ends. In DNA, the CDR3 is TGTGCTCTTGGAGATTTCCGGAAAGGTTGGTCAATTGTCACCGATAAACTCATCTTT. Protein: CALGDFRKGWSIVTDKLIF.